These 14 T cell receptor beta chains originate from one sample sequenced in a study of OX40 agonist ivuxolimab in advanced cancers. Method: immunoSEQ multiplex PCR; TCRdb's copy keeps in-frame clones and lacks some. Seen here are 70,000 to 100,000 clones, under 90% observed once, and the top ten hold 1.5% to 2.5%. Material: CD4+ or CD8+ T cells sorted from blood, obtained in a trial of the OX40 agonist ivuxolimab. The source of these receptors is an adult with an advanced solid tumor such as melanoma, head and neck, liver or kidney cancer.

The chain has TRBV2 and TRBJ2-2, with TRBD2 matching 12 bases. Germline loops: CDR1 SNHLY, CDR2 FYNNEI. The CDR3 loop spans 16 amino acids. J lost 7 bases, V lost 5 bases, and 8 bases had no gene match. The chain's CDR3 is CASSTRTSGIGGELFF. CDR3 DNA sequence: TGTGCCAGCAGTACCCGGACTAGCGGGATAGGCGGGGAGCTGTTTTTT.

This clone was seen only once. The CDR3 sequence is CASSRSGRAPDTQYF. The CDR3 nucleotides are TGTGCCAGCAGCCGTAGCGGGAGGGCCCCAGATACGCAGTATTTT. This chain connects TRBV11-3 to TRBJ2-3, with 11 bases identical to TRBD2. This CDR3 contains 15 residues. The germline gives CDR1 SGHNT, CDR2 YENEEA. With 5 bases clipped from V and 4 bases from J, the junction kept 5 bases outside the gene matches. Complete variable domain (other parts from reference TRBV11-3 and TRBJ2-3): EAGVVQSPRYKIIEKKQPVAFWCNPISGHNTLYWYLQNLGQGPELLIRYENEEAVDDSQLPKDRFSAERLKGVDSTLKIQPAELGDSAVYLCASSRSGRAPDTQYFGPGTRLTVL.

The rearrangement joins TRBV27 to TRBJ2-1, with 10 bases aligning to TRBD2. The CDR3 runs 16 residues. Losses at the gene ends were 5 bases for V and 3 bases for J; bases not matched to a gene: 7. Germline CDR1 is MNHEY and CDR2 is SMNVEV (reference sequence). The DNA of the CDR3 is TGTGCCAGCAGTCTCCTGACTAGCGGGTTCTACAATGAGCAGTTCTTC. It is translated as CASSLLTSGFYNEQFF.

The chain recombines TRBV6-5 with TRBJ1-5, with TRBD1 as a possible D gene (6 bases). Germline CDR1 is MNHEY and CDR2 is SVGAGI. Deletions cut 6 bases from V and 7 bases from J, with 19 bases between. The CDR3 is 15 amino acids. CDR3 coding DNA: TGTGCCAGCAGAGAACAGGGATTGATAGGCCAGCCCCAGCATTTT. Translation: CASREQGLIGQPQHF.

The CDR3 region has the DNA TGTGCCACCAGCAGAGCGACAGCGGCTGAAGCTTTCTTT. It encodes CATSRATAAEAFF. This chain links TRBV15 with TRBJ1-1, with D tentatively TRBD1 (5 bases). The germline V and J ends were trimmed by 1 base and 6 bases, with 9 bases remaining between them. Germline CDR1 and CDR2: LNHNV and YYDKDF (reference sequence). The CDR3 covers 13 residues. Together with reference TRBV15 and TRBJ1-1, the CDR3 gives the full variable domain: DAMVIQNPRYQVTQFGKPVTLSCSQTLNHNVMYWYQQKSSQAPKLLFHYYDKDFNNEADTPDNFQSRRPNTSFCFLDIRSPGLGDTAMYLCATSRATAAEAFFGQGTRLTVV.

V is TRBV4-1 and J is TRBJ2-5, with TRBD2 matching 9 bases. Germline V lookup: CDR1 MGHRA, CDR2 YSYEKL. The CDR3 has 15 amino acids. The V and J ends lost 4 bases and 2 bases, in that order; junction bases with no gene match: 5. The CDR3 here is CASSPGRGGQETQYF. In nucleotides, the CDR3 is TGCGCCAGCAGCCCGGGGCGGGGGGGACAAGAGACCCAGTACTTC.

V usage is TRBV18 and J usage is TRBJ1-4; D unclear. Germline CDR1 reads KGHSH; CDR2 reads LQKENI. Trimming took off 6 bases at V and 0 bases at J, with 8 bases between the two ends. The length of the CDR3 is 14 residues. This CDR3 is CASSIDPTNEKLFF. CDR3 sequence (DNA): TGTGCCAGCTCTATTGACCCAACTAATGAAAAACTGTTTTTT.

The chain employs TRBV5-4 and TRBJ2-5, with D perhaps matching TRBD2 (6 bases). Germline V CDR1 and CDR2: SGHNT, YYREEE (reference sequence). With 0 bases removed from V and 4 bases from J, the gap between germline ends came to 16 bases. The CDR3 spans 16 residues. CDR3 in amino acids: CASSLVGRERGETQYF. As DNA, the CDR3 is TGTGCCAGCAGCTTGGTGGGACGGGAGAGGGGAGAGACCCAGTACTTC.

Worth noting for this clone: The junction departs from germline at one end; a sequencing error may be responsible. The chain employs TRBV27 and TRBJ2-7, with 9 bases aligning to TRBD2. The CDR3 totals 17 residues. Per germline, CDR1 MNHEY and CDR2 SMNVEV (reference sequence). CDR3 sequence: CAGSLRSSGTSSYEQYF. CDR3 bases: TGTGCCGGCAGTTTGAGGTCTAGCGGGACCTCCTCCTACGAGCAGTACTTC.

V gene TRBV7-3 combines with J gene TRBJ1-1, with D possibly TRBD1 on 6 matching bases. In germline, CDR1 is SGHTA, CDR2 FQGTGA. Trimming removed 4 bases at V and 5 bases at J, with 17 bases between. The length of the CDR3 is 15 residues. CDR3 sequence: CASSSDGFQGTEAFF. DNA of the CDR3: TGTGCCAGCAGCTCGGACGGATTCCAGGGGACTGAAGCTTTCTTT.

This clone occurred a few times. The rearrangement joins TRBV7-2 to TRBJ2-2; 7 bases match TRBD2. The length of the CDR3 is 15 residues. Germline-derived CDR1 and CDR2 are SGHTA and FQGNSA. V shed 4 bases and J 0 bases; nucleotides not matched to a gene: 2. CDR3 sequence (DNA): TGTGCCAGCAGCTCCGGGACTACGAACACCGGGGAGCTGTTTTTT. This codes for CASSSGTTNTGELFF.

The CDR3 sequence: CASSLRENTEAFF. The CDR3 region has the DNA TGTGCCAGCTCACTTCGAGAGAACACTGAAGCTTTCTTT. The genes are TRBV18 and TRBJ1-1, with D hard to call. This CDR3 has 13 amino acids. Germline V gene lookup returns CDR1 KGHSH and CDR2 LQKENI. Trimming stripped 4 bases from V and 1 base from J, with 7 bases between.

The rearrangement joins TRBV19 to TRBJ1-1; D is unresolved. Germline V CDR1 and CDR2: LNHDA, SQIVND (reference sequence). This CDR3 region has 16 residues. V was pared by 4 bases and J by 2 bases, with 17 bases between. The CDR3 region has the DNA TGTGCCAGTAGTACACACCCGGAACGGACTAACACTGAAGCTTTCTTT. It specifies CASSTHPERTNTEAFF.

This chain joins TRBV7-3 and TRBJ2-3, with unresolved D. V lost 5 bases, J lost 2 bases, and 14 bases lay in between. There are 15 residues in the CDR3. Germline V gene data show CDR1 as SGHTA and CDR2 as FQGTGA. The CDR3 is CASSRTGGPTDTQYF. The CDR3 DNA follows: TGTGCCAGCAGCCGTACGGGCGGACCCACAGATACGCAGTATTTT.